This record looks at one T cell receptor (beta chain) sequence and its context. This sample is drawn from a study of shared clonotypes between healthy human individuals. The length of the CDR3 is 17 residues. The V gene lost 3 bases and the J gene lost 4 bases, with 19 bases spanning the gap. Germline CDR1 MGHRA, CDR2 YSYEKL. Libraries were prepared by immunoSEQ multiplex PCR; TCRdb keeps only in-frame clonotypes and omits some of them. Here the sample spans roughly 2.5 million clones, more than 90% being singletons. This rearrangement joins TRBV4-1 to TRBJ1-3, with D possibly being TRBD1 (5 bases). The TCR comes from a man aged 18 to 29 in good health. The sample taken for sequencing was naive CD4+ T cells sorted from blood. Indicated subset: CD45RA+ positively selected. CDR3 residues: CASSQGPQVGPGNTIYF. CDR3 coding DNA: TGCGCCAGCAGCCAGGGACCCCAAGTTGGCCCGGGAAACACCATATATTTT.